The next 21 T cell receptor delta chains were all read from a single sample in a study of gammadelta T cells in human blood. TCRdb redid the clone calls on the RT-PCR reads with CATT. In the table there are over 900 delta-chain clones, approximately 19% of which are singletons. The sample comprised Vgamma9Vdelta2 gamma-delta T cells from infant blood. Receptor source: a human donor.

For this clone: The protein in TCRdb stems from a much larger clone and differs at residue 10 from this DNA's translation, likely a read error; here the protein is translated from the DNA. The chain recombines TRDV2 with TRDJ4, with TRDD3 matching over 11 bases. This CDR3 is built from 14 residues. In germline, CDR1 is GEAIGNYY, CDR2 EKD. V shed 0 bases, J shed 7 bases, and the junction held 6 bases outside the gene matches. This CDR3 reads CACDTVLGDMHLIF. CDR3 bases: TGTGCCTGTGACACCGTACTGGGGGATATGCACCTGATCTTT.

This clone is large. This specimen includes other DNA sequences encoding the same CDR3. The chain combines TRDV2 with TRDJ3; the match to TRDD3 covers 9 bases. CDR1 is GEAIGNYY, CDR2 EKD, per germline. The CDR3 length is 17 residues. V lost 0 bases and J lost 1; bases outside the gene matches: 0. CDR3 protein: CACDTWGISWDTRQMFF. The CDR3 DNA follows: TGTGCCTGTGACACCTGGGGGATATCCTGGGACACCCGACAGATGTTTTTC.

As concerns this clone: This is likely an artifact of a read error, given a far larger clone one base away. This chain connects TRDV2 to TRDJ3, with a weak D call TRDD3 (6 bases). The germline gives CDR1 GEAIGNYY, CDR2 EKD. V shed 0 bases and J shed 0 bases, with 17 bases lying between them. The CDR3 has 20 amino acids. The CDR3 reads CACDTLGGGRSSWDTRQMFF. DNA for the CDR3: TGTGCCTGTGACACCCTGGGTGGGGGCCGAAGCTCCTGGGACACCCGACAGATGTTTTTC.

The sample holds a few counts of this clone. This may stem from a read error, because a much larger clone lies one nucleotide away. The chain uses TRDV2 and TRDJ3; 9 nucleotides match TRDD3. V was clipped by 0 bases and J by 4 bases; unmatched bases: 6. CDR1 is GEAIGNYY, CDR2 EKD, per germline. CDR3 size: 18 residues. This chain's CDR3 is CACDTALGDMWDTRQMFF. The CDR3 DNA sequence: TGTGCCTGTGACACCGCGTTGGGGGATATGTGGGACACCCGACAGATGTTTTTC.

Worth noting for this clone: This probably arose from a read error, given a far larger clone one base away. The rearrangement uses TRDV2 and TRDJ3; 9 bases fit TRDD3. The J gene comes from matching the DNA to germline here; TCRdb lacks it. V lost 0 bases, J lost 2 bases, and 7 bases stayed unmatched. CDR3 size: 19 residues. Germline V gene lookup returns CDR1 GEAIGNYY and CDR2 EKD. In nucleotides, the CDR3 is TGTGCCTGTGACACCTGGGGGATAGAGCAAACCTGGGACACCCGACAGATGTTTTTC. Its protein product is CACDTWGIEQTWDTRQMFF.

This clone was found once. The chain is built from TRDV2 and TRDJ3; 10 nucleotides line up with TRDD3. Since TCRdb gives no J gene, matching the DNA to germline was used here to assign it. This CDR3 region has 19 residues. Germline CDR1 and CDR2: GEAIGNYY and EKD. V lost 2 bases and J lost 0; bases outside the gene matches: 6. CDR3 in DNA: TGTGCCTGTGACAAGGTAGGGGGATACGGCTCCTGGGACACCCGACAGATGTTTTTC. It specifies CACDKVGGYGSWDTRQMFF.

A word on this clone: With only one base between it and a far larger clone, this is likely a read error. The chain couples TRDV2 to TRDJ2; 11 nucleotides align to TRDD3. This CDR3 has 16 residues. V was pared by 5 bases and J by 0 bases, with 4 bases of the junction left unmatched. Germline-derived CDR1 and CDR2 are GEAIGNYY and EKD. The CDR3 DNA follows: TGTGCCTGTGGCACACTGGGGGATACTTTGACAGCACAACTCTTCTTT. Amino acid sequence: CACGTLGDTLTAQLFF.

This clone showed up just a few times. It is likely a read error: a sequence one base away is far more abundant. The V call is TRDV2, the J call TRDJ3; 11 bases agree with TRDD3. Germline V gene sequence: CDR1 GEAIGNYY, CDR2 EKD. J lost 0 bases, V lost 2 bases, and 5 bases had no gene match. The CDR3 has 19 residues. The CDR3 bases are TGTGCCTGTGACAAAGGACTGGGGGATAACTCCTGGGACACCCGACAGATGTTTTTC. Protein product: CACDKGLGDNSWDTRQMFF.

With respect to this clone: Additional DNA sequences in this sample encode the identical CDR3. The gene calls are TRDV2 and TRDJ3; 12 nucleotides match TRDD3. TCRdb records no J gene; here it was assigned by comparing the DNA to germline. Germline-derived CDR1 and CDR2 are GEAIGNYY and EKD. CDR3 length equals 20 residues. Trimming took 2 bases from V and 0 from J; bases not matched to a gene: 7. The CDR3 is CACDILGDTPSSWDTRQMFF. CDR3 nucleotide sequence: TGTGCCTGTGACATCCTGGGGGATACGCCTAGCTCCTGGGACACCCGACAGATGTTTTTC.

This clone is categorized as large (0.1 to 1%). The chain joins TRDV2 to TRDJ3; 11 bases match TRDD3. The germline V gene encodes CDR1 GEAIGNYY and CDR2 EKD. V shed 2 bases, J shed 5 bases, and the junction held 10 bases outside the gene matches. The length of the CDR3 is 19 residues. The CDR3 nucleotides are TGTGCCTGTGACATGGTGAGTGGGGGATACGCCGGGGACACCCGACAGATGTTTTTC. It encodes CACDMVSGGYAGDTRQMFF.

In its sample, this clone was seen a few times. A much larger clone is a single base away; this may be a read error. The rearrangement links TRDV2 to TRDJ2; 8 nucleotides match TRDD3. V dropped 4 bases and J dropped 5; count of bases not matched to a gene: 8. The CDR3 runs 15 residues. Germline V gene data show CDR1 as GEAIGNYY and CDR2 as EKD. The CDR3 DNA reads TGTGCCTGTGATGTACTGGGGGGACCTACAGCACAACTCTTCTTT. This translates into CACDVLGGPTAQLFF.

This clone is labeled large. The genes are TRDV2 and TRDJ1, with D possibly TRDD3 on 6 matching bases. V shed 3 bases and J shed 0 bases, with 19 bases lying between them. CDR3 size: 17 residues. Germline lookup yields CDR1 GEAIGNYY and CDR2 EKD. CDR3 in amino acids: CACDGITGPLYTDKLIF. CDR3 bases: TGTGCCTGTGACGGGATAACTGGGCCACTGTACACCGATAAACTCATCTTT.

This clone was counted between two and nine times. A much larger clonotype is one base distant, so this may be a read error. The V call is TRDV2, the J call TRDJ1; the match to TRDD3 covers 12 bases. The CDR3 is 18 amino acids. The germline V gene encodes CDR1 GEAIGNYY and CDR2 EKD. CDR3 bases: TGTGCCAGTGACCTTGTACTGGGGGATACTAAAAGGACCGATAAACTCATCTTT. Translated, it gives CASDLVLGDTKRTDKLIF.

By share, this clone ranks as large. The sample holds other DNA sequences that translate to the same CDR3. V is TRDV2 and J is TRDJ3; D may be TRDD3 (6 bases). The CDR3 loop spans 17 amino acids. The V gene's germline CDR1 is GEAIGNYY and CDR2 EKD. Between the trimmed V and J ends, which lost 3 bases and 0 bases, there was a span of 11 bases. The CDR3 region is CACDPVLGSWDTRQMFF. CDR3 bases: TGTGCCTGTGACCCCGTACTGGGCTCCTGGGACACCCGACAGATGTTTTTC.

Comment on this clone: A far larger clone is one nucleotide away, so this likely arose from a read error. The same CDR3 can be traced to other DNA sequences in this sample. The V and J genes are TRDV2 and TRDJ1, with TRDD3 matching over 11 bases. TCRdb lists no J gene, so it was determined here by aligning the DNA to germline. The CDR3 is 20 residues long. V gave up 4 bases and J gave up 2 bases; unmatched junction bases: 20. Germline V lookup: CDR1 GEAIGNYY, CDR2 EKD. The CDR3 nucleotides are TGTGCCTGTGAAAGGGGCAATTGGGGGATACGCGAATCCTTTACCGATAAACTCATCTTT. Translation: CACERGNWGIRESFTDKLIF.

In its sample, this clone ranks as medium-sized. The chain joins TRDV2 to TRDJ3, with TRDD3 matching 7 bases. Germline trimming cut 0 bases from V and 4 bases from J; bases unmatched to any gene: 5. Germline CDR1 GEAIGNYY, CDR2 EKD. The CDR3 covers 17 residues. The CDR3 DNA reads as TGTGCCTGTGACACCGTTACTGGGGAGTGGGACACCCGACAGATGTTTTTC. The encoded protein is CACDTVTGEWDTRQMFF.

By share, this clone counts as large. The rearrangement links TRDV2 to TRDJ3, with 13 nucleotides matching TRDD3. The CDR3 is 21 residues long. Germline trimming cut 0 bases from V and 0 bases from J; bases unmatched to any gene: 7. CDR1 and CDR2 (germline): GEAIGNYY, EKD. CDR3 in amino acids: CACDTVLGDTRDSWDTRQMFF. The CDR3 region has the DNA TGTGCCTGTGACACCGTACTGGGGGATACGAGGGACTCCTGGGACACCCGACAGATGTTTTTC.

By share, this clone ranks as large (0.1 to 1%). The rearrangement links TRDV2 to TRDJ3; 13 bases fit TRDD3. CDR3 length equals 19 residues. The germline V gene encodes CDR1 GEAIGNYY and CDR2 EKD. V shed 2 bases and J 0 bases; nucleotides not matched to a gene: 3. The CDR3, as DNA: TGTGCCTGTGACATACTGGGGGATACGAGCTCCTGGGACACCCGACAGATGTTTTTC. Residues: CACDILGDTSSWDTRQMFF.

V and J are TRDV2 and TRDJ3; TRDD3 aligns across 11 bases. Since TCRdb gives no J gene, matching the DNA to germline was used here to assign it. The ends lost 0 bases at V and 0 bases at J; junction bases unmatched: 3. The CDR3 has 19 residues. CDR1 is GEAIGNYY and CDR2 is EKD in the germline V gene. The CDR3 sequence is CACDTAGGYSSWDTRQMFF. CDR3 nucleotide sequence: TGTGCCTGTGACACCGCTGGGGGATACTCCTCCTGGGACACCCGACAGATGTTTTTC.

The chain links TRDV2 to TRDJ3; TRDD3 matches at 8 bases. The J gene was not available in TCRdb and was assigned here by matching the DNA to germline segments. The trim removed 2 bases at V and 0 bases at J, leaving 11 bases unmatched. This CDR3 is 20 amino acids long. Germline lookup yields CDR1 GEAIGNYY and CDR2 EKD. CDR3 in DNA: TGTGCCTGTGACAAAGTACTGGGGGCTACTGACTCCTGGGACACCCGACAGATGTTTTTC. Translated: CACDKVLGATDSWDTRQMFF.

Relative to its sample, this clone is large. The sample has other DNA sequences that encode this CDR3 too. The chain uses TRDV2 and TRDJ2; TRDD3 matches at 10 bases. The CDR3 is 15 residues long. The V and J ends lost 1 base and 2 bases, in that order; junction bases with no gene match: 0. Per germline, CDR1 GEAIGNYY and CDR2 EKD. The CDR3 reads CACDTGGYLTAQLFF. The CDR3 DNA reads as TGTGCCTGTGACACTGGGGGATACTTGACAGCACAACTCTTCTTT.